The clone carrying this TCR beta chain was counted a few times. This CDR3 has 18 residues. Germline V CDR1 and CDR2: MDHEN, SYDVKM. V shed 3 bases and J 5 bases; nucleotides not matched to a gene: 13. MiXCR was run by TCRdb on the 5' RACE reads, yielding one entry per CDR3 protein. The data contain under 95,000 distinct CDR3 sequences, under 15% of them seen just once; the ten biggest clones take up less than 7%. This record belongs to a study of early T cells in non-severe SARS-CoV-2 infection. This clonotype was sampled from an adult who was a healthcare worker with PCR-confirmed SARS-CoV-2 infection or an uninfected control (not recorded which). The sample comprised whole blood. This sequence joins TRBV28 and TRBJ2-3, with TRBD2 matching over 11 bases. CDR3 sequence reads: CASSLVAGGPIFIDTQYF. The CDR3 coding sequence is TGTGCCAGCAGTTTGGTAGCGGGAGGGCCAATCTTCATAGATACGCAGTATTTT. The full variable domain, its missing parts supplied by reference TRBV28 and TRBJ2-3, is DVKVTQSSRYLVKRTGEKVFLECVQDMDHENMFWYRQDPGLGLRLIYFSYDVKMKEKGDIPEGYSVSREKKERFSLILESASTNQTSMYLCASSLVAGGPIFIDTQYFGPGTRLTVL.